This TCR beta chain was documented in a study of T cell responses to AZD1222 COVID-19 vaccine. Study-wide findings and caveats: Spike-wide vaccine-associated CD4 TCRs dominated at 160-218 and 743-854.

Produced via immunoSEQ multiplex PCR; TCRdb's table is partial and in-frame only. The repertoire holds 120,000 or so clones, with 92% as singletons. Points on this clone: What it recognizes is unknown.

The CDR3 has 13 amino acids. Germline loops: CDR1 SGDLS, CDR2 YYNGEE. V lost 3 bases and J 0 bases, leaving 3 bases between the germline ends. The sequencing used peripheral blood, collected on day 0 of AZD1222 vaccination. This clonotype originated in an adult in good health. The chain employs TRBV9 and TRBJ1-4; D unresolved. The CDR3 DNA reads TGTGCCAGCAGCGGTGCAACTAATGAAAAACTGTTTTTT. It encodes CASSGATNEKLFF.